This T cell receptor beta chain was found in a study of cytomegalovirus exposure and HLA in healthy donors. Points on this clone: What it binds is not known.

The germline CDR1 and CDR2 sequences are SGHRS and YFSETQ. V lost 0 bases and J 3 bases, leaving 15 bases between the germline ends. The CDR3 is 16 amino acids. PCR employed 60 Vbeta and 13 Jbeta primers. Produced via immunoSEQ multiplex PCR; TCRdb's table is partial and in-frame only. Here the sample spans about 200,000 clones, 70% to 85% being singletons. The study's findings and limits: Evidence from a later analysis indicated that most CMV-associated TCR beta chains looked HLA-restricted.

This sequence joins TRBV5-1 and TRBJ1-1; possible D gene TRBD1, 6 bases. Material: PBMCs. This clonotype was obtained from a man over 45 in good health and CMV-seronegative. CDR3 sequence reads: CASSLGGGEFDTEAFF. The DNA of the CDR3 is TGCGCCAGCAGCTTGGGAGGGGGTGAGTTCGACACTGAAGCTTTCTTT.